This T cell receptor beta chain was obtained from a study of cytomegalovirus exposure and HLA in healthy donors. As for the study in general: The approximately 720 first-cohort repertoires and the approximately 110 validation repertoires shared the same platform, a later analysis reported.

Turning to this clone: Its matching antigen is unknown.

Among the roughly 120 subjects of the validation cohort, separate from the roughly 670-subject first cohort, were the donors. Germline loops: CDR1 MNHEY, CDR2 SMNVEV (reference sequence). The V end was cut by 0 bases, the J end by 6 bases, with 17 bases between. This CDR3 has 17 residues. Some clones are missing from TCRdb's copy, which holds only in-frame ones; the method was immunoSEQ multiplex PCR. Here the sample spans 250,000 to 400,000 clones, approximately 90% being singletons. The study, taken as a whole, reports: Confirmation in vitro established that a few CMV-associated chains were specific for CMV antigens. Reports described diagnosis of cytomegalovirus status by the classifier as highly specific and sensitive.

This receptor was taken from a woman aged 25 to 45 in good health and CMV-seropositive. The chain recombines TRBV27 with TRBJ2-2; D tentatively fits TRBD1 or TRBD2 (6 bases each). Sequenced sample: PBMCs. This CDR3 is CASSLSPRGARAGELFF. CDR3 nucleotides: TGTGCCAGCAGTTTATCCCCTAGGGGGGCGAGGGCCGGGGAGCTGTTTTTT.